This TCR beta chain comes out of a study of T cell responses to AZD1222 COVID-19 vaccine. V gave up 5 bases and J gave up 4 bases; unmatched junction bases: 4. CDR1 and CDR2 from the germline V gene are SGHTA and FQGNSA. The CDR3 runs 15 residues. A remark on this clone: Its antigen is not known.

Sequencing was performed with immunoSEQ multiplex PCR; in TCRdb, only in-frame clones are kept and a portion is missing. Of roughly 150,000 clones in the sample, roughly 91% were seen once. Whole-study results and caveats: White British people made up most donors, females outnumbered males, and clonal diversity was possibly underestimated. Spike-specific TCR breadth and depth went up after people got two AZD1222 doses. Reports say nearly half of spike-specific TCRs go after unmutated variant regions. Baseline serology detected seropositivity in only six AZD1222 recipients.

This specimen was peripheral blood, taken on day 0 of AZD1222 vaccination. The chain links TRBV7-2 to TRBJ2-1, with 11 bases lining up with TRBD2. The TCR originated in an adult in good health. CDR3 sequence: CASSISGGAYNEQFF. CDR3 nucleotide sequence: TGTGCCAGCAGCATTAGCGGGGGGGCGTACAATGAGCAGTTCTTC.